The sequence of this T cell receptor (beta chain) was determined in a study of T cells after somatic rescue of genetic block. Looked up from germline, CDR1 is SGHAT and CDR2 is FQNNGV. Germline trimming cut 1 base from V and 2 bases from J; bases unmatched to any gene: 7. CDR3 length equals 17 residues. Only one count was recorded for this clone. Sequenced by immunoSEQ multiplex PCR; TCRdb stores in-frame clones only, minus some. In the table there are over 14,000 clones, about two thirds of which are singletons. The source of this sequence is a boy under 18. The sequenced sample consisted of peripheral blood mononuclear cells (PBMCs). V is TRBV11-2 and J is TRBJ2-4, with TRBD2 matching over 8 bases. The CDR3 is CASSLGPGLVPKNIQYF. As DNA, the CDR3 is TGTGCCAGCAGCTTAGGTCCGGGACTAGTCCCCAAAAACATTCAGTACTTC. Combining the CDR3 with reference TRBV11-2 and TRBJ2-4 gives the whole variable domain EAGVAQSPRYKIIEKRQSVAFWCNPISGHATLYWYQQILGQGPKLLIQFQNNGVVDDSQLPKDRFSAERLKGVDSTLKIQPAKLEDSAVYLCASSLGPGLVPKNIQYFGAGTRLSVL.